The present T cell receptor beta chain was sequenced within a study of blood T cell repertoires in COVID-19. Overall study context: Sites across the United States, Italy and Spain contributed samples from acute and convalescent COVID-19.

Authors' analysis steps: Nucleated cell counts were estimated from reference gene primer amplification. Here immunoSEQ multiplex PCR was the method, and the copy in TCRdb shows in-frame clones only, minus some. V and J calls and clone size come straight from that table; D and trimming were deduced from the DNA. The sample holds approximately 70,000 clones, about three quarters seen once. Material for sequencing was peripheral blood. The sequence came from a woman aged 70 to 79 with acute or convalescent COVID-19.

The CDR3 spells CASSLDGGFDGYTF. The CDR3, as DNA: TGCGCCAGCAGCTTGGATGGGGGGTTTGATGGCTACACCTTC. The gene calls are TRBV5-1 and TRBJ1-2; a possible D gene is TRBD1 (5 bases). This CDR3 is 14 amino acids long. The V end was cut by 0 bases, the J end by 6 bases, with 12 bases between. Germline V gives CDR1 SGHRS, CDR2 YFSETQ.